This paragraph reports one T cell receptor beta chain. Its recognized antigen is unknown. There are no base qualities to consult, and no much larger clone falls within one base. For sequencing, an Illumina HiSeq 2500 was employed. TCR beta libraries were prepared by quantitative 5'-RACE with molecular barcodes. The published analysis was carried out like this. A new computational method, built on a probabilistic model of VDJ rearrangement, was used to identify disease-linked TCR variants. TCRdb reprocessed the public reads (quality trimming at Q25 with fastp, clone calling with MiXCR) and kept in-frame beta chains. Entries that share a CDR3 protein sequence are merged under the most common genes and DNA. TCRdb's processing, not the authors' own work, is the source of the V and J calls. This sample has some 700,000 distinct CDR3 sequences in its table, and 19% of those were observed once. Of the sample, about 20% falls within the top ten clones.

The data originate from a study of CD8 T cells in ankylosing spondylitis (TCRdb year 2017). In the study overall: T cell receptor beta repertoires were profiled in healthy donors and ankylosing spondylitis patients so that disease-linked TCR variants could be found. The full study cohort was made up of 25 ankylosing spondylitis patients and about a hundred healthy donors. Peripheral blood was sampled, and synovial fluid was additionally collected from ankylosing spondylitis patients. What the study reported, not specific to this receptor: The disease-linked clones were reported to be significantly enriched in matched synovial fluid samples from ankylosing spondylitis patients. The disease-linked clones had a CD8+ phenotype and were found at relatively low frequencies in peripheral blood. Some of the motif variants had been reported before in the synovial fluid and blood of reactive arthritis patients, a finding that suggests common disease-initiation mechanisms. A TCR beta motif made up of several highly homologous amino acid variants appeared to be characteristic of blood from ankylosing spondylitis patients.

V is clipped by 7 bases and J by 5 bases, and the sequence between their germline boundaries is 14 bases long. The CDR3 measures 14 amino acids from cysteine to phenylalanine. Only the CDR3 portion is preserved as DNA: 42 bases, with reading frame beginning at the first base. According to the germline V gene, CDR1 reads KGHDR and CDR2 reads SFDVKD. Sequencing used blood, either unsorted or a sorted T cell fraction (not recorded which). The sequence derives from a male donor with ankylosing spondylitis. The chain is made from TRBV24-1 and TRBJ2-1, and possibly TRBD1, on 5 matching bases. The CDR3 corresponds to CATRDNAQDNEQFF. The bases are TGTGCCACCAGGGACAACGCACAAGACAATGAGCAGTTCTTC.